Below are 32 T cell receptor beta chains sequenced from a single sample in a study of cytomegalovirus exposure and HLA in healthy donors. 13 Jbeta primers and 60 Vbeta primers were used for the PCR. Assay used: immunoSEQ multiplex PCR; TCRdb lists only in-frame clones, some missing. The data show around 100,000 clones, about 59% seen once. Sequenced input: PBMCs. These receptors were taken from a man aged 30-40 years in good health and CMV-seropositive.

This clone has more than one count but fewer than ten. This chain joins TRBV5-1 and TRBJ2-4; 10 nucleotides align to TRBD2. Trimming cost V 0 bases and J 8 bases; bases outside gene matches: 5. The CDR3 length is 15 residues. Germline CDR1 reads SGHRS; CDR2 reads YFSETQ. CDR3 DNA: TGCGCCAGCAGCTTGGGTAGCGGGGGGCTTTACATTCAGTACTTC. Encoded protein: CASSLGSGGLYIQYF.

The chain combines TRBV6-4 with TRBJ2-3, with D uncertain. Trimming removed 6 bases at V and 4 bases at J, with 11 bases between. In germline, CDR1 is MRHNA, CDR2 SNTAGT. This CDR3 is built from 13 residues. CDR3 coding DNA: TGTGCCAGCAGGGAAATAGCTTCAGATACGCAGTATTTT. It encodes CASREIASDTQYF.

The rearrangement joins TRBV19 to TRBJ1-6; D is possibly TRBD1 (5 bases). CDR3 size: 13 residues. Germline V gene data show CDR1 as LNHDA and CDR2 as SQIVND (reference sequence). Trimming removed 7 bases from V and 9 bases from J, with 13 bases in between. CDR3 DNA: TGTGCCAGTACCGGAGACAGATTTTCACCCCTCCACTTT. Protein: CASTGDRFSPLHF.

The rearrangement joins TRBV7-2 to TRBJ2-3; 7 nucleotides match TRBD1. V lost 7 bases, J lost 4 bases, and 5 bases stayed unmatched. CDR1 SGHTA and CDR2 FQGNSA come from the germline V gene. This CDR3 has 13 amino acids. The DNA of the CDR3 is TGTGCCAGCAAACAGGGGCCCTCAGATACGCAGTATTTT. Amino acids: CASKQGPSDTQYF.

The genes are TRBV5-6 and TRBJ1-2; the D is unclear. The germline CDR1 and CDR2 sequences are SGHDT and YYEEEE. This CDR3 region has 11 residues. Trimming shortened V by 3 bases and J by 2 bases, and 2 bases separated the two germline ends. The CDR3 sequence: CASSSNYGYTF. In nucleotides, the CDR3 is TGTGCCAGCAGCTCGAACTATGGCTACACCTTC.

The chain combines TRBV19 with TRBJ1-6, with D unresolved. This CDR3 comprises 12 residues. The V gene's germline CDR1 is LNHDA and CDR2 SQIVND (reference sequence). V gave up 7 bases and J gave up 7 bases, with 8 bases separating them. The CDR3 protein is CASTTINSPLHF. CDR3 DNA sequence: TGTGCCAGTACCACAATCAATTCACCCCTCCACTTT.

The genes are TRBV2 and TRBJ1-5, with D maybe TRBD1 (6 bases). The ends were cut back, 6 bases at V and 0 bases at J, with 9 bases in the middle. The germline CDR1 and CDR2 sequences are SNHLY and FYNNEI. This CDR3 comprises 14 residues. Here the CDR3 DNA reads TGTGCCAGCAGCCGACAGGATAGCAATCAGCCCCAGCATTTT. Its protein product is CASSRQDSNQPQHF.

V usage is TRBV5-6 and J usage is TRBJ1-4, with unresolved D. This CDR3 contains 14 residues. Germline lookup yields CDR1 SGHDT and CDR2 YYEEEE. V was clipped by 5 bases and J by 4 bases, with 12 bases between them. This chain's CDR3 is CASSYGAINEKLFF. CDR3 coding DNA: TGTGCCAGCAGTTACGGAGCCATTAATGAAAAACTGTTTTTT.

This clone turned up a few times. The chain employs TRBV5-1 and TRBJ2-2; a weak D match, TRBD1 (6 bases). V gave up 5 bases and J gave up 1 base, with 18 bases separating them. Per germline, CDR1 SGHRS and CDR2 YFSETQ. The CDR3 has 17 residues. This CDR3 reads CASSRQPQGRNTGELFF. The CDR3 DNA reads as TGCGCCAGCAGTCGTCAGCCCCAGGGGAGGAACACCGGGGAGCTGTTTTTT.

V is TRBV5-1 and J is TRBJ2-1; perhaps TRBD1 as D (6 bases). V was trimmed by 0 bases and J by 7 bases, leaving 11 bases between them. CDR1 and CDR2 (germline): SGHRS, YFSETQ. CDR3 size: 14 residues. The CDR3 protein is CASSLGQVANEQFF. Here the CDR3 DNA reads TGCGCCAGCAGCTTGGGACAGGTGGCGAATGAGCAGTTCTTC.

The V gene is TRBV5-6, the J gene TRBJ2-3, with D tentatively TRBD1 (6 bases). The CDR3 spans 17 residues. Germline CDR1 SGHDT, CDR2 YYEEEE. The V gene lost 2 bases and the J gene lost 4 bases, with 20 bases spanning the gap. The chain's CDR3 is CASSLKLTGWAADTQYF. DNA for the CDR3: TGTGCCAGCAGCTTAAAGCTGACAGGCTGGGCAGCAGATACGCAGTATTTT.

The chain couples TRBV6-1 to TRBJ1-2; 8 bases are shared with TRBD1. The ends lost 5 bases at V and 4 bases at J; junction bases unmatched: 9. CDR1 is MNHNS, CDR2 SASEGT, per germline. The CDR3 has 15 amino acids. CDR3 DNA sequence: TGTGCCAGCAGTACAGGACAGGGTTATTCCTATGGCTACACCTTC. Translated, it gives CASSTGQGYSYGYTF.

The V gene is TRBV4-1, the J gene TRBJ2-1; 10 nucleotides line up with TRBD1. There are 19 residues in the CDR3. The ends lost 0 bases at V and 8 bases at J; junction bases unmatched: 16. Germline loops: CDR1 MGHRA, CDR2 YSYEKL. This CDR3 is CASSQEGIGWGQGIDEQFF. The CDR3 nucleotides are TGCGCCAGCAGCCAAGAAGGTATCGGGTGGGGACAGGGGATTGATGAGCAGTTCTTC.

The rearrangement links TRBV5-8 to TRBJ1-6; unclear D gene. CDR3 size: 14 residues. Germline loops: CDR1 SGHTS, CDR2 YDEGEE. Trimming pared 3 bases from V and 3 bases from J, leaving 7 bases between. The CDR3 sequence is CASSWQVYNSPLHF. CDR3 nucleotides: TGTGCCAGCAGCTGGCAGGTCTATAATTCACCCCTCCACTTT.

This clone turned up a few times. The chain joins TRBV16 to TRBJ1-1, with D unresolved. The V and J ends lost 4 bases and 6 bases respectively, with 9 bases between them. The length of the CDR3 is 12 residues. From germline, CDR1 is KGHSY and CDR2 FQNENV. The CDR3 DNA follows: TGTGCCAGCAGCCCCGGGATGTCTGAAGCTTTCTTT. Its translation is CASSPGMSEAFF.

The V and J genes are TRBV14 and TRBJ2-1, with 9 bases aligning to TRBD2. Losses at the gene ends were 4 bases for V and 5 bases for J; bases not matched to a gene: 15. Germline CDR1 reads SGHDN; CDR2 reads FVKESK. CDR3 length: 18 amino acids. In DNA form, the CDR3 reads TGTGCCAGCAGCCCCGAGTGGTGGGCGGGGGGGCTGGACAATGAGCAGTTCTTC. Residues: CASSPEWWAGGLDNEQFF.

The genes are TRBV19 and TRBJ2-3, with 8 bases identical to TRBD2. V lost 5 bases to trimming and J lost 4 bases; unmatched junction nucleotides: 14. Germline assignment: CDR1 LNHDA and CDR2 SQIVND (reference sequence). This CDR3 has 17 residues. CDR3 DNA sequence: TGTGCCAGTAGTTTTGGGAGCGGGGGTATAATATCAGATACGCAGTATTTT. Its translation is CASSFGSGGIISDTQYF.

This rearrangement joins TRBV7-6 to TRBJ2-3, with 9 bases identical to TRBD2. Germline-derived CDR1 and CDR2 are SGHVS and FNYEAQ. The CDR3 covers 15 residues. The J segment lost 5 bases and the V segment lost 8 bases, leaving 11 bases of the junction unmatched. The CDR3 coding sequence is TGTGCCAGCGGCCCTTTAGCGGGGGTTGGAGATACGCAGTATTTT. The encoded protein is CASGPLAGVGDTQYF.

DNA of the CDR3: TGCGCCAGCAGCCAAGCCGGAGGGGCTTACTATGGCTACACCTTC. The encoded protein is CASSQAGGAYYGYTF. The rearrangement links TRBV4-1 to TRBJ1-2; a possible D gene is TRBD1 (5 bases). In germline, CDR1 is MGHRA, CDR2 YSYEKL. This CDR3 is built from 15 residues. With 1 base removed from V and 3 bases from J, the gap between germline ends came to 12 bases.

J is TRBJ2-1 and V is TRBV2; D ambiguous. V lost 3 bases, J lost 5 bases, and 2 bases lay in between. This CDR3 is 11 amino acids long. Germline values: CDR1 SNHLY, CDR2 FYNNEI. The CDR3 protein is CASSDNNEQFF. The CDR3 nucleotides read TGTGCCAGCAGTGATAACAATGAGCAGTTCTTC.

The genes are TRBV19 and TRBJ1-6; D is possibly TRBD1 (6 bases). The CDR3 spans 16 residues. Germline-derived CDR1 and CDR2 are LNHDA and SQIVND (reference sequence). The germline V and J ends were trimmed by 6 bases and 0 bases, with 12 bases remaining between them. CDR3 sequence: CASSVDRFSYNSPLHF. CDR3 coding DNA: TGTGCCAGTAGCGTGGACAGATTCTCCTATAATTCACCCCTCCACTTT. Complete variable domain (other parts from reference TRBV19 and TRBJ1-6): DGGITQSPKYLFRKEGQNVTLSCEQNLNHDAMYWYRQDPGQGLRLIYYSQIVNDFQKGDIAEGYSVSREKKESFPLTVTSAQKNPTAFYLCASSVDRFSYNSPLHFGNGTRLTVT.

The chain joins TRBV5-4 to TRBJ2-7; the match to TRBD2 covers 13 bases. Germline V lookup: CDR1 SGHNT, CDR2 YYREEE (reference sequence). The V gene end was trimmed by 5 bases and the J gene end by 4 bases; junction bases not matched to a gene: 6. This CDR3 is built from 15 residues. As DNA, the CDR3 is TGTGCCAGCAGTGCCGGGACTAGCGGGGCGTACGAGCAGTACTTC. Translating gives CASSAGTSGAYEQYF.

The chain has TRBV9 and TRBJ2-5; 10 bases are shared with TRBD1. This CDR3 is 15 amino acids long. Unmatched junction bases numbered 4, after V lost 0 bases and J lost 5 bases. Germline lookup yields CDR1 SGDLS and CDR2 YYNGEE. The CDR3 sequence is CASSVEGTGEETQYF. The CDR3 bases are TGTGCCAGCAGCGTAGAAGGGACAGGGGAGGAGACCCAGTACTTC.

This clone has just one count. The chain employs TRBV15 and TRBJ2-6; possible D gene TRBD2, 6 bases. Trimming cost V 5 bases and J 0 bases, with 14 bases left between them. Germline assignment: CDR1 LNHNV and CDR2 YYDKDF (reference sequence). This CDR3 region has 17 residues. CDR3 sequence: CATSPLGGYSGANVLTF. DNA for the CDR3: TGTGCCACCAGCCCTTTAGGAGGGTACTCTGGGGCCAACGTCCTGACTTTC.

In its sample, this clone was seen once. The rearrangement uses TRBV5-1 and TRBJ2-1; D might be TRBD2 (5 bases). CDR1 is SGHRS, CDR2 YFSETQ, per germline. This CDR3 contains 12 residues. V was cut by 2 bases and J by 12 bases, with 12 bases left in between. The CDR3 region has the DNA TGCGCCAGCAGCTTCAGTGATGGAGGGCAGTTCTTC. Translation gives CASSFSDGGQFF.

V gene TRBV4-1 combines with J gene TRBJ2-7, with D possibly being TRBD1 (6 bases). CDR3 length equals 10 residues. Germline CDR1 MGHRA, CDR2 YSYEKL. Trimming stripped 8 bases from V and 4 bases from J, with 6 bases between. The chain's CDR3 is CASGTYEQYF. DNA for the CDR3: TGCGCCAGCGGGACATACGAGCAGTACTTC.

The sample holds a few counts of this clone. The J gene is TRBJ2-6, the V gene TRBV5-1, with a weak D call TRBD1 (5 bases). The CDR3 extends over 15 amino acids. Deletions cut 3 bases from V and 0 bases from J, with 7 bases between. Germline CDR1 reads SGHRS; CDR2 reads YFSETQ. CDR3 sequence reads: CASSSDSSGANVLTF. The CDR3 coding sequence is TGCGCCAGCAGCTCCGACAGCTCTGGGGCCAACGTCCTGACTTTC.

This sequence joins TRBV11-2 and TRBJ2-1; 12 bases line up with TRBD2. The J segment lost 5 bases and the V segment lost 3 bases, leaving 5 bases of the junction unmatched. This CDR3 has 16 residues. The germline CDR1 and CDR2 sequences are SGHAT and FQNNGV. The CDR3 spells CASSFLAGGTDNEQFF. The CDR3 coding sequence is TGTGCCAGCAGCTTCCTAGCGGGGGGGACCGACAATGAGCAGTTCTTC. Drawing the rest from reference TRBV11-2 and TRBJ2-1, the complete variable domain is EAGVAQSPRYKIIEKRQSVAFWCNPISGHATLYWYQQILGQGPKLLIQFQNNGVVDDSQLPKDRFSAERLKGVDSTLKIQPAKLEDSAVYLCASSFLAGGTDNEQFFGPGTRLTVL.

This sequence joins TRBV10-3 and TRBJ2-5; the D gene is possibly TRBD2 (6 bases). V was shortened by 2 bases and J by 5 bases, with 12 bases between the two germline ends. The germline V gene has CDR1 ENHRY and CDR2 SYGVKD. The CDR3 is made up of 14 amino acids. CDR3 residues: CAISEGGGTETQYF. The CDR3 DNA is TGTGCCATCAGTGAGGGCGGCGGGACGGAGACCCAGTACTTC.

The genes are TRBV7-9 and TRBJ2-1; D not resolved. The CDR3 is 12 residues long. Germline CDR1 reads SEHNR; CDR2 reads FQNEAQ (reference sequence). CDR3 bases: TGTTCCTGCATCGGGTCCTACAATGAGCAGTTCTTC. Its translation: CSCIGSYNEQFF.

This clone was detected only a few times. The chain joins TRBV30 to TRBJ1-2; 8 nucleotides align to TRBD1. Germline values: CDR1 GTSNPN, CDR2 SVGIG (reference sequence). V lost 6 bases to trimming and J lost 10 bases; unmatched junction nucleotides: 7. The CDR3 spans 11 residues. The CDR3 sequence: CACGQGRSYTF. CDR3 nucleotide sequence: TGTGCCTGTGGACAGGGTCGATCCTACACCTTC. Full variable domain (outside the CDR3, taken from reference TRBV30 and TRBJ1-2): SQTIHQWPATLVQPVGSPLSLECTVEGTSNPNLYWYRQAAGRGLQLLFYSVGIGQISSEVPQNLSASRPQDRQFILSSKKLLLSDSGFYLCACGQGRSYTFGSGTRLTVV.

The rearrangement joins TRBV9 to TRBJ1-5; 9 nucleotides align to TRBD1. The ends lost 4 bases at V and 6 bases at J; junction bases unmatched: 20. The CDR3 is 19 amino acids. Germline lookup yields CDR1 SGDLS and CDR2 YYNGEE. The CDR3 reads CASSPNPGQGFGLGQPQHF. CDR3 nucleotides: TGTGCCAGCAGCCCCAATCCGGGACAGGGATTTGGGCTAGGTCAGCCCCAGCATTTT.